The 26 T cell receptor beta chains below come from one sample, sequenced in a study of CD4 T cells in relation to SARS-CoV-2 and coronaviruses. Clones were read by immunoSEQ multiplex PCR, and TCRdb kept only the in-frame ones, dropping some. Found here are about 29,000 clones, about 78% of them singletons; the top ten hold 16%. Their antigens are not known. Unexposed donor CD4+ T cells date from about 2011-2019, before the COVID-19 pandemic. CD4+ T cells were isolated from the cells after 10 days of culture. The sample was CD4+ T cells from PBMCs, cultured in vitro. Receptors originate from a human donor in good health.

The chain combines TRBV5-1 with TRBJ1-5, with TRBD1 as a possible D gene (6 bases). Germline assignment: CDR1 SGHRS and CDR2 YFSETQ. V gave up 4 bases and J gave up 2 bases, with 13 bases separating them. The length of the CDR3 is 15 residues. For the CDR3, the DNA is TGCGCCAGCAGCCCACTCGGACAGCGCAATCAGCCCCAGCATTTT. The encoded protein is CASSPLGQRNQPQHF.

The rearrangement joins TRBV2 to TRBJ2-2; 8 bases align to TRBD1. This CDR3 contains 16 residues. Losses at the gene ends were 5 bases for V and 4 bases for J; bases not matched to a gene: 9. Germline V gene lookup returns CDR1 SNHLY and CDR2 FYNNEI. The CDR3 DNA sequence: TGTGCCAGCAGTATGCGTACAGGGGGATCCACCGGGGAGCTGTTTTTT. Translated: CASSMRTGGSTGELFF. The variable domain in full, completed from reference TRBV2 and TRBJ2-2, reads EPEVTQTPSHQVTQMGQEVILRCVPISNHLYFYWYRQILGQKVEFLVSFYNNEISEKSEIFDDQFSVERPDGSNFTLKIRSTKLEDSAMYFCASSMRTGGSTGELFFGEGSRLTVL.

The V gene is TRBV27, the J gene TRBJ1-1; unclear D gene. Germline assignment: CDR1 MNHEY and CDR2 SMNVEV (reference sequence). CDR3 size: 18 residues. Trimming took off 1 base at V and 0 bases at J, with 18 bases between the two ends. The CDR3 region is CASSLYAPLGGMNTEAFF. In DNA, the CDR3 is TGTGCCAGCAGTTTATATGCCCCCTTAGGTGGCATGAACACTGAAGCTTTCTTT.

The chain employs TRBV5-4 and TRBJ2-7, with 11 nucleotides matching TRBD1. V trimming: 2 bases; J trimming: 3 bases; junction bases outside the gene matches: 4. Per germline, CDR1 SGHNT and CDR2 YYREEE (reference sequence). The length of the CDR3 is 15 residues. CDR3 loop: CASSFGQGAVYEQYF. Here the CDR3 DNA reads TGTGCCAGCAGCTTTGGACAGGGGGCGGTCTACGAGCAGTACTTC. Based on the CDR3 plus reference TRBV5-4 and TRBJ2-7, the full variable domain is ETGVTQSPTHLIKTRGQQVTLRCSSQSGHNTVSWYQQALGQGPQFIFQYYREEENGRGNFPPRFSGLQFPNYSSELNVNALELDDSALYLCASSFGQGAVYEQYFGPGTRLTVT.

The chain joins TRBV5-4 to TRBJ1-2; 7 nucleotides agree with TRBD1. The germline V gene encodes CDR1 SGHNT and CDR2 YYREEE (reference sequence). CDR3 length: 14 residues. The trim removed 2 bases at V and 5 bases at J, leaving 6 bases unmatched. The CDR3 nucleotides are TGTGCCAGCAGCTTACAGGGGTTAGGGTATGGCTACACCTTC. Its protein product is CASSLQGLGYGYTF.

The chain couples TRBV6-5 to TRBJ2-1; the D gene is possibly TRBD1 (6 bases). V shed 6 bases and J shed 14 bases, with 14 bases lying between them. Germline V lookup: CDR1 MNHEY, CDR2 SVGAGI. The CDR3 has 11 residues. In DNA, the CDR3 is TGTGCCAGCAGCCACGGTCCAGGGGAGTTCTTC. Its protein product is CASSHGPGEFF.

The chain carries TRBV2 and TRBJ2-1; D not certain. Deletions cut 2 bases from V and 4 bases from J, with 15 bases between. Germline values: CDR1 SNHLY, CDR2 FYNNEI. This CDR3 contains 16 residues. In DNA form, the CDR3 reads TGTGCCAGCAGTGAAATCCCAGGCCTTGGTTACAATGAGCAGTTCTTC. This codes for CASSEIPGLGYNEQFF.

The V call is TRBV7-9, the J call TRBJ2-4, with unresolved D. Germline lookup yields CDR1 SEHNR and CDR2 FQNEAQ (reference sequence). The V and J ends lost 0 bases and 8 bases respectively, with 8 bases between them. The CDR3 loop spans 13 amino acids. The CDR3 nucleotides are TGTGCCAGCAGCTTAGCTGATCGGGACATTCAGTACTTC. This sequence encodes CASSLADRDIQYF.

This chain uses TRBV12-3 or TRBV12-4 with TRBJ1-2, with 8 bases that match TRBD1. The CDR3 loop spans 13 amino acids. With 7 bases clipped from V and 4 bases from J, the junction kept 5 bases outside the gene matches. The CDR3: CASTGDRIYGYTF. The CDR3 DNA is TGTGCCAGCACCGGGGACAGGATCTATGGCTACACCTTC.

This clone was recorded once. CDR3 in amino acids: CASSQDPPVGLNTGELFF. The CDR3 coding sequence is TGCGCCAGCAGCCAAGACCCCCCGGTAGGACTGAACACCGGGGAGCTGTTTTTT. V is TRBV4-3 and J is TRBJ2-2, with D possibly matching TRBD2 (5 bases). Germline-derived CDR1 and CDR2 are LGHNA and YSLEER. Trimming stripped 0 bases from V and 1 base from J, with 15 bases between. The CDR3 has 18 residues.

The chain employs TRBV18 and TRBJ1-4, with 7 bases aligning to TRBD1. The CDR3 length is 17 residues. Germline assignment: CDR1 KGHSH and CDR2 LQKENI. With 3 bases clipped from V and 4 bases from J, the junction kept 11 bases outside the gene matches. This CDR3 is CASSPLTLTGLNEKLFF. CDR3 in DNA: TGTGCCAGCTCACCGCTCACGTTGACAGGGCTTAATGAAAAACTGTTTTTT.

This clone occurred once. The chain combines TRBV6-5 with TRBJ1-5, with 7 bases fitting TRBD1. Trimming cost V 6 bases and J 2 bases; bases outside gene matches: 7. Germline CDR1 and CDR2: MNHEY and SVGAGI. The CDR3 has 15 residues. The CDR3, as DNA: TGTGCCAGCAGGCTTCGGGACAGCCGCAATCAGCCCCAGCATTTT. Protein sequence: CASRLRDSRNQPQHF.

The chain carries TRBV9 and TRBJ1-3, with D unresolved. The CDR3 sequence is 15 residues long. Germline CDR1 and CDR2: SGDLS and YYNGEE. The ends were cut back, 2 bases at V and 0 bases at J, with 9 bases in the middle. The CDR3 loop reads CASSVSGYSGNTIYF. Here the CDR3 DNA reads TGTGCCAGCAGCGTCTCGGGCTACTCTGGAAACACCATATATTTT.

This clone was counted once. This rearrangement joins TRBV20-1 to TRBJ2-3; 7 bases align to TRBD2. The CDR3 is 11 amino acids. Germline V gives CDR1 DFQATT, CDR2 SNEGSKA (reference sequence). The CDR3 DNA sequence: TGCAGCGCGGGGGGCACAGATACGCAGTATTTT. As protein: CSAGGTDTQYF.

The chain is built from TRBV3-1 (or the pseudogene TRBV3-2) and TRBJ1-1; D ambiguous. CDR3 length: 15 amino acids. Trimming left V 2 bases short and J 0 bases short, with 10 bases between. Germline assignment: CDR1 LGHDT and CDR2 YNNKEL (reference sequence). CDR3: CASSQISSLNTEAFF. The CDR3, as DNA: TGTGCCAGCAGCCAAATTTCCAGCCTGAACACTGAAGCTTTCTTT.

This chain uses TRBV4-1 with TRBJ2-1; 9 bases map to TRBD2. The V gene end was trimmed by 0 bases and the J gene end by 3 bases; junction bases not matched to a gene: 9. Germline V gene sequence: CDR1 MGHRA, CDR2 YSYEKL. The CDR3 loop spans 18 amino acids. This chain's CDR3 is CASSQDQAGLASYNEQFF. The DNA for the CDR3 is TGCGCCAGCAGCCAAGATCAGGCGGGACTAGCCAGCTACAATGAGCAGTTCTTC.

The chain uses TRBV5-6 and TRBJ2-1; 7 bases line up with TRBD2. Germline assignment: CDR1 SGHDT and CDR2 YYEEEE. CDR3 length: 18 residues. Trimming at V came to 0 bases and at J to 0 bases, leaving 9 bases not matched to a gene. CDR3 sequence (DNA): TGTGCCAGCAGCTTGGATACGGGAGGCCCTTACTCCTACAATGAGCAGTTCTTC. Protein sequence: CASSLDTGGPYSYNEQFF.

This rearrangement joins TRBV4-2 to TRBJ1-5; D might be TRBD1 (5 bases). The CDR3 spans 14 residues. V was clipped by 1 base and J by 5 bases, with 9 bases between them. The germline CDR1 and CDR2 sequences are LGHNA and YNFKEQ. In nucleotides, the CDR3 is TGTGCCAGCAGCCAAGGGCAGGGCGATCAGCCCCAGCATTTT. Residues: CASSQGQGDQPQHF.

About this clone itself: The germline gene is not matched at one end of the junction; a read error may be the cause. In nucleotides, the CDR3 is TGCGCCAGCAGTTTGGGGAGCAATCAGCCCCAGCATTTT. This translates into CASSLGSNQPQHF. This chain uses TRBV5-1 with TRBJ1-5; the D is unclear. The CDR3 covers 13 residues. Germline V gene sequence: CDR1 SGHRS, CDR2 YFSETQ.

The CDR3 sequence is CASSADRATEAFF. Written as DNA, the CDR3 is TGTGCCAGCAGCGCCGACAGGGCCACTGAAGCTTTCTTT. The chain combines TRBV3-1 (or the pseudogene TRBV3-2) with TRBJ1-1; 7 nucleotides align to TRBD1. The CDR3 extends over 13 amino acids. The ends lost 5 bases at V and 4 bases at J; junction bases unmatched: 4. CDR1 and CDR2 from the germline V gene are LGHDT and YNNKEL (reference sequence).

The V and J genes are TRBV3-1 (or the pseudogene TRBV3-2) and TRBJ2-3, with 12 bases lining up with TRBD2. Germline values: CDR1 LGHDT, CDR2 YNNKEL (reference sequence). The length of the CDR3 is 16 residues. The V gene end was trimmed by 5 bases and the J gene end by 6 bases; junction bases not matched to a gene: 9. CDR3: CASSLWTSGEGDTQYF. The CDR3 bases are TGTGCCAGCAGCTTGTGGACTAGCGGGGAGGGGGATACGCAGTATTTT.

This clone has just a few counts. The chain links TRBV4-2 to TRBJ2-7; D gene uncertain. CDR1 LGHNA and CDR2 YNFKEQ come from the germline V gene. The V gene lost 0 bases and the J gene lost 6 bases, with 12 bases spanning the gap. The CDR3 extends over 14 amino acids. This CDR3 reads CASSQDFTAGEQYF. Here the CDR3 DNA reads TGTGCCAGCAGCCAAGACTTTACGGCTGGCGAGCAGTACTTC.

This clone showed up just once. The CDR3 loop is CAWRKQGPYEQYF. In DNA form, the CDR3 reads TGTGCCTGGAGAAAACAGGGTCCCTACGAGCAGTACTTC. This rearrangement joins TRBV30 to TRBJ2-7; D is perhaps TRBD1 (6 bases). The CDR3 spans 13 residues. Germline lookup yields CDR1 GTSNPN and CDR2 SVGIG (reference sequence). V was cut by 3 bases and J by 2 bases, with 11 bases left in between.

J is TRBJ1-2 and V is TRBV28; no reliable D call. From germline, CDR1 is MDHEN and CDR2 SYDVKM. CDR3 length: 13 amino acids. V shed 6 bases and J shed 1 base, with 9 bases lying between them. The CDR3 sequence: CASSRNFNYGYTF. The CDR3 nucleotides are TGTGCCAGCAGCCGTAACTTTAACTATGGCTACACCTTC.

The chain carries TRBV2 and TRBJ2-4; 8 nucleotides line up with TRBD1. The CDR3 is made up of 13 amino acids. The V gene's germline CDR1 is SNHLY and CDR2 FYNNEI. V trimming: 4 bases; J trimming: 7 bases; junction bases outside the gene matches: 3. The CDR3 spells CASSGTGTNIQYF. In DNA, the CDR3 is TGTGCCAGCAGTGGGACAGGGACGAACATTCAGTACTTC.

The chain couples TRBV6-5 to TRBJ1-4; tentatively, D is TRBD1 (5 bases). Between the trimmed V and J ends, which lost 0 bases and 7 bases, there was a span of 15 bases. Germline loops: CDR1 MNHEY, CDR2 SVGAGI. The CDR3 runs 16 residues. The CDR3 loop reads CASSYSTGTRREKLFF. CDR3 nucleotide sequence: TGTGCCAGCAGTTACTCGACGGGGACCCGCCGTGAAAAACTGTTTTTT.